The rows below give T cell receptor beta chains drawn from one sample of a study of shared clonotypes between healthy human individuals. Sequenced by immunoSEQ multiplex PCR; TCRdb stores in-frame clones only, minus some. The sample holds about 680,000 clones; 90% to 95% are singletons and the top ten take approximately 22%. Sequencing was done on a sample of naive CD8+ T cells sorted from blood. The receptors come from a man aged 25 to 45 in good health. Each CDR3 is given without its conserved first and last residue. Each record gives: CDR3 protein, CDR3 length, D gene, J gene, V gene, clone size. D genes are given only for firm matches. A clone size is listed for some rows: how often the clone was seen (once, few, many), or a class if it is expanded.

AWSLHMRLGHTNEKLF	16	.	TRBJ1-4	TRBV30	.
ASAGFFNEQF	10	.	TRBJ2-1	TRBV13	.
ASSLGWVKEMNTGELF	16	.	TRBJ2-2	TRBV11-3	once
ASSFQTGLDEKLF	13	TRBD1	TRBJ1-4	TRBV7-9	.
ASSDADEQY	9	.	TRBJ2-7	TRBV6-1	.
ASSLIGGAYEQY	12	.	TRBJ2-7	TRBV27	.
ASSPVGGFTDTQY	13	.	TRBJ2-3	TRBV4-1	.
ASSLGNEQF	9	.	TRBJ2-1	TRBV25-1	.
ASSYRSYSTDTQY	13	.	TRBJ2-3	TRBV27	.
ASSPIGGETYEQY	13	.	TRBJ2-7	TRBV14	.
ASSLEPGVATDTQY	14	.	TRBJ2-3	TRBV7-6	.
ASSQDPEGGRSTSLAKNIQY	20	TRBD2	TRBJ2-4	TRBV4-1	once
ASSYNVEGQLDGYT	14	TRBD1	TRBJ1-2	TRBV6-5	few
ASSDWALLNYGYT	13	.	TRBJ1-2	TRBV28	.
ASSSYTDTQY	10	.	TRBJ2-3	TRBV5-1	.
ASSPRPGPNTGELF	14	.	TRBJ2-2	TRBV18	.
ASSPPVGAYEQY	12	.	TRBJ2-7	TRBV7-9	once
ASRMTSGRGSETQY	14	TRBD2	TRBJ2-5	TRBV27	.
ASSLNLRGSRGDTEAF	16	.	TRBJ1-1	TRBV7-6	.
ATSRGQEGTEAF	12	.	TRBJ1-1	TRBV15	.
ASSQQPVQTDTQY	13	.	TRBJ2-3	TRBV23-1	.
ASSEPTSGSTDTQY	14	TRBD2	TRBJ2-3	TRBV10-2	.
ASSFVNEQF	9	.	TRBJ2-1	TRBV7-9	.
AKRLAGDHEQY	11	TRBD2	TRBJ2-7	TRBV2	.
ASSPAGLADDEQF	13	.	TRBJ2-1	TRBV7-9	.
ASSAGTGTGEKLF	13	.	TRBJ1-4	TRBV27	.
ASASGTGAYNEQF	13	TRBD1	TRBJ2-1	TRBV27	.
ASSLTGTGFTETQY	14	TRBD1	TRBJ2-5	TRBV7-9	.
ASSSRTGTGLYTEAF	15	TRBD1	TRBJ1-1	TRBV27	.
ASSSRLAGPKNIQY	14	TRBD2	TRBJ2-4	TRBV13	.
ASSQGLAVVGEQF	13	TRBD2	TRBJ2-1	TRBV4-3	.
ASRSSGGRTDTQY	13	TRBD2	TRBJ2-3	TRBV5-1	.
ASSLSTGLAGPYNEQF	16	.	TRBJ2-1	TRBV7-6	.
ASSLDPPGTSTDTQY	15	.	TRBJ2-3	TRBV13	.
ASSYGTGGYEQY	12	TRBD1	TRBJ2-7	TRBV6-5	.
SGAGDSTEAF	10	.	TRBJ1-1	TRBV29-1	.
ASSARTSGPGYEQY	14	TRBD2	TRBJ2-7	TRBV7-9	.
ASALFTEAF	9	.	TRBJ1-1	TRBV6-4	.
ASSQVRGDNSPLH	13	.	TRBJ1-6	TRBV4-1	.
ASSLGTSGDLEEQF	14	TRBD2	TRBJ2-1	TRBV7-6	.
ASSPRGFGQPQH	12	.	TRBJ1-5	TRBV28	.
ASSFYYGTSYEQY	13	TRBD2	TRBJ2-7	TRBV6-5	.